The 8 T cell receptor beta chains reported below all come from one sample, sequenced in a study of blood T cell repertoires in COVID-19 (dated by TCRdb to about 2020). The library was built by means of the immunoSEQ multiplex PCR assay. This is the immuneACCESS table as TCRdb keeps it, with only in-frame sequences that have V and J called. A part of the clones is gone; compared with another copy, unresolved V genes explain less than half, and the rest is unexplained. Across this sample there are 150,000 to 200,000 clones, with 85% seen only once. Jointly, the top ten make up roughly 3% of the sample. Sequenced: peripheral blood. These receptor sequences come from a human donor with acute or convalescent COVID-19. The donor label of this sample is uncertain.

CDR3 region: CASVQDSSYNEQFF. The DNA for the CDR3 is TGTGCCAGTGTCCAGGACTCCTCTTACAATGAGCAGTTCTTC. The V and J genes are TRBV19 and TRBJ2-1, with D possibly being TRBD2 (5 bases). This CDR3 has 14 amino acids. The V and J ends lost 8 bases and 4 bases respectively, with 15 bases between them. Germline V CDR1 and CDR2: LNHDA, SQIVND (reference sequence).

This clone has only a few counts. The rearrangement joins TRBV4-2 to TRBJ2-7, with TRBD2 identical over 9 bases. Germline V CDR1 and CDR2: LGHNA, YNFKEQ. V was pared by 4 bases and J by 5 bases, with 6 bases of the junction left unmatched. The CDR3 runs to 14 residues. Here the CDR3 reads CASSPSGGLNEQYF. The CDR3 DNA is TGTGCCAGCAGCCCGAGCGGGGGGCTCAACGAGCAGTACTTC.

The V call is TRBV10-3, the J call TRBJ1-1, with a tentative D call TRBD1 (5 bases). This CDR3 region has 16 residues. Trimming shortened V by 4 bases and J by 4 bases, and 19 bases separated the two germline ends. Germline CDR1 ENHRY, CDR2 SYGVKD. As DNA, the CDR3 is TGTGCCATCAGTGGCCGGACACCCGGAAGTGGCACTGAAGCTTTCTTT. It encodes CAISGRTPGSGTEAFF.

CDR3 sequence reads: CASGDRASANYGYTF. CDR3 sequence (DNA): TGTGCCAGCGGAGACAGGGCCTCAGCTAACTATGGCTACACCTTC. V gene TRBV27 combines with J gene TRBJ1-2; TRBD1 aligns across 7 bases. Trimming at V came to 8 bases and at J to 0 bases, leaving 9 bases not matched to a gene. This CDR3 has 15 residues. Germline V gene sequence: CDR1 MNHEY, CDR2 SMNVEV (reference sequence).

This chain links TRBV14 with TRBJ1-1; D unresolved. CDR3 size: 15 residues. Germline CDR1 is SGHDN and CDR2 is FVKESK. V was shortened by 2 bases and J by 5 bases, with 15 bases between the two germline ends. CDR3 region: CASSQWAPFLTEAFF. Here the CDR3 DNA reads TGTGCCAGCAGCCAATGGGCCCCTTTTCTAACTGAAGCTTTCTTT.

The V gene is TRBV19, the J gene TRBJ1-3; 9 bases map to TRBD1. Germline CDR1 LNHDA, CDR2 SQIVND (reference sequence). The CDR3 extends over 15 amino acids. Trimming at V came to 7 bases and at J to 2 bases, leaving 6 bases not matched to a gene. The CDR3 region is CASIQGAKAGNTIYF. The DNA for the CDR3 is TGTGCCAGTATACAGGGGGCAAAGGCTGGAAACACCATATATTTT. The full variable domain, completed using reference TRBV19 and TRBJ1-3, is DGGITQSPKYLFRKEGQNVTLSCEQNLNHDAMYWYRQDPGQGLRLIYYSQIVNDFQKGDIAEGYSVSREKKESFPLTVTSAQKNPTAFYLCASIQGAKAGNTIYFGEGSWLTVV.

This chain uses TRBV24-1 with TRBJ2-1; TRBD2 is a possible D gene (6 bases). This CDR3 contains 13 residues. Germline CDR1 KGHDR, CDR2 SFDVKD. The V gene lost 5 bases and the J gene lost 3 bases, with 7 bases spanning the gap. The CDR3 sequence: CATSGGVYNEQFF. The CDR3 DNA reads TGTGCCACCAGTGGCGGGGTCTACAATGAGCAGTTCTTC.

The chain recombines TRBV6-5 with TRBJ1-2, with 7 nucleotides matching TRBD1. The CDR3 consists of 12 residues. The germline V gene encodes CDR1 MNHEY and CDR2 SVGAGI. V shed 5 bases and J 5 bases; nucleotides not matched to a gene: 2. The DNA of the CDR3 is TGTGCCAGCAGTAGGGGGCTTTATGGCTACACCTTC. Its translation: CASSRGLYGYTF.